This T cell receptor (beta chain) comes out of a study of pediatric ulcerative colitis. Study observations and caveats: Clonal expansions reduced rectal repertoire diversity in acute severe colitis. Repertoires came from total lymphocyte DNA, not specific subsets.

Profiled with immunoSEQ multiplex PCR; TCRdb holds only in-frame clones, not every one. Of about 32,000 clones in the sample, roughly 86% were seen once. For this clone: Antigen: not known.

No immunosuppressive drugs were given to ulcerative colitis patients before diagnostic colonoscopy. The specimen was blood. The sequence derives from a boy between 10 and 17 years old with severe ulcerative colitis.

The CDR3, as DNA: TGTGCCAGCAGTGAAAGGGACGGTACACTAGCACAAGATACGCAGTATTTT. Translating it yields CASSERDGTLAQDTQYF. This chain uses TRBV25-1 with TRBJ2-3; a possible D gene is TRBD2 (6 bases). The CDR3 sequence is 17 residues long. CDR1 and CDR2 from the germline V gene are MGHDK and SYGVNS. V dropped 2 bases and J dropped 5 bases, with 20 bases sitting between them.